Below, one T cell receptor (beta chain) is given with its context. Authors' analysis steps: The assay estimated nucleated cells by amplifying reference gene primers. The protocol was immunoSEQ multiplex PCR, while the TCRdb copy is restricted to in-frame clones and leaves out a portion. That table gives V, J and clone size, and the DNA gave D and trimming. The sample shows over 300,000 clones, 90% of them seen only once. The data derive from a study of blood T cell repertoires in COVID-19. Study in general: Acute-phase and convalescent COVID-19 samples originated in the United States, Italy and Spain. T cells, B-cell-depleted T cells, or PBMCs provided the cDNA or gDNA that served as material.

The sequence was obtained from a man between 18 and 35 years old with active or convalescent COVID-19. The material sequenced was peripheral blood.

The CDR3 loop is CAWRRDAETQYF. The CDR3 nucleotides are TGTGCCTGGAGGCGGGACGCAGAGACCCAGTACTTC. The chain couples TRBV30 to TRBJ2-5; weak D call: TRBD2 (6 bases). V lost 3 bases and J 4 bases, leaving 9 bases between the germline ends. CDR1 is GTSNPN and CDR2 is SVGIG in the germline V gene (reference sequence). CDR3 size: 12 residues.